This paragraph reports one T cell receptor beta chain. This record comes from a study of blood T cell repertoires in COVID-19. Study information: The United States, Italy and Spain provided the acute and convalescent COVID-19 samples.

The CDR3 is 12 residues long. Germline-derived CDR1 and CDR2 are SEHNR and FQNEAQ (reference sequence). V trimming: 5 bases; J trimming: 8 bases; junction bases outside the gene matches: 5. Using immunoSEQ multiplex PCR, the repertoire was profiled, and TCRdb retains in-frame clones only, with some absent. The repertoire holds 200,000 to 250,000 clones, with 86% as singletons. The gene calls are TRBV7-9 and TRBJ1-1, with 7 bases lining up with TRBD1. Input material: peripheral blood. This TCR was recovered from a man older than 75 with acute or convalescent COVID-19. CDR3 in amino acids: CASSLGQVEAFF. The DNA of the CDR3 is TGTGCCAGCAGCCTTGGACAGGTGGAAGCTTTCTTT. Based on the CDR3 plus reference TRBV7-9 and TRBJ1-1, the full variable domain is DTGVSQNPRHKITKRGQNVTFRCDPISEHNRLYWYRQTLGQGPEFLTYFQNEAQLEKSRLLSDRFSAERPKGSFSTLEIQRTEQGDSAMYLCASSLGQVEAFFGQGTRLTVV.